This T cell receptor beta chain emerged from a study of low-dose radiotherapy and immunotherapy resistance in tumors. Alpha- and beta-chain coverage of first-strand cDNA came from TRAV- and TRBV-specific primers. The authors ran around 18 PCR cycles to amplify TCRs with a constant-region primer and V-primer adapter. TCRdb itself ran the reads through MiXCR, one entry per CDR3 protein. The sample gives about 10,000 distinct CDR3 sequences, 40% to 55% of which show up once; around 6% is in the top ten. The clonotype was recovered from a human donor with advanced metastatic prostate, ovarian, gallbladder or colorectal cancer (not recorded which). This table probably holds off-target reads from a library built for another chain.

In nucleotides, the CDR3 is TGTGCCAGCACCCCGGGGAGGAACACTGAAGCTTTCTTT. Residues: CASTPGRNTEAFF. The V call is TRBV7-2, the J call TRBJ1-1, with unresolved D. This CDR3 comprises 13 residues. CDR1 is SGHTA, CDR2 FQGNSA, per germline. Trimming took off 7 bases at V and 1 base at J, with 10 bases between the two ends.